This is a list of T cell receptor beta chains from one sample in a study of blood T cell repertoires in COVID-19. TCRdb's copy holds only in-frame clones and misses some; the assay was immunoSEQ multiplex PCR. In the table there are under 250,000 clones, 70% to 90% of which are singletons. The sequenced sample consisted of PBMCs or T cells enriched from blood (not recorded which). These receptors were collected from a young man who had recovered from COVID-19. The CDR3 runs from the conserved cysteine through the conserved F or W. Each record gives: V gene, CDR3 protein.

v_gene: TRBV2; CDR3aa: CASSDGSKWASTF
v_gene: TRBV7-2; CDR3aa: CASSLGGSGDYNEQFF
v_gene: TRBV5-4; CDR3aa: CASSLGASGYAPNEQYF
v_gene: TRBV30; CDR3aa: CAWDQGLYGYTF
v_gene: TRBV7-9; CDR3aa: CASSLRPGTNDEQYF
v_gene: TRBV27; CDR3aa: CASSYRDRGNSPLHF
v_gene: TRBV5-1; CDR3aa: CASSLSGLAGYNEQFF
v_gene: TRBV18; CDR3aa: CASSPLITGLAKNIQYF
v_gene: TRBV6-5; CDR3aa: CASSYWGGTGELFF
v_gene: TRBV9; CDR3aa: CASSLTGYTEAFF
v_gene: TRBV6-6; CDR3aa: CASSRPGTSGTYEQYF
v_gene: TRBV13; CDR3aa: CASSLGGANTEAFF
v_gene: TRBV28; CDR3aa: CASSSNGGRLNTEAFF
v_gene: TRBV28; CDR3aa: CASRGGTGNSPLHF
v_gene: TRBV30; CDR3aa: CAWISGQRSTGELFF
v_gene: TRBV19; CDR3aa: CASSNRAASYEQYF
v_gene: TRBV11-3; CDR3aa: CASSLQVRDEQFF
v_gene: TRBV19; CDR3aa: CASEDKRGATNEKLFF
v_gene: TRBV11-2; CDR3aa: CASSLDTGVAFF
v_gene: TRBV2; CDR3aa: CASDRTTNQPQHF
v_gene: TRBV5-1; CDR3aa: CASSRAGEWYNEQFF
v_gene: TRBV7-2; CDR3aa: CASSRRSGTGQETQYF
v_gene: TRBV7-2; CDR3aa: CASSLIAGSGETQYF
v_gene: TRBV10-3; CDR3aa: CAISRTENTGELFF
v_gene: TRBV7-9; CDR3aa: CASTPRGEAEGNTIYF
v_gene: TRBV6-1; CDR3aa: CASSEATSLSYNEQFF
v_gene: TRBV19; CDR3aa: CASIKPLPGQPFQTSGANVLTF
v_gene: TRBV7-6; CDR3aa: CASSLEVGAPNEKLFF
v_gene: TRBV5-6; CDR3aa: CASSFGGAGEKLFF
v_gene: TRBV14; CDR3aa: CASSQSRGYTEAFF
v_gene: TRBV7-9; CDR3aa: CASSLAFSTTGELFF
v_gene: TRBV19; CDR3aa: CASSIDGTGSDEKLFF
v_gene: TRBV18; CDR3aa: CASSLPGTPRGRPQHF
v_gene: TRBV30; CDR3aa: CAWSAPHPGGLTDTQYF
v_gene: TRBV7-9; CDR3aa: CASSLVYSSSGNTIYF
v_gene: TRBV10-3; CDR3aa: CAIGNRETEAFF
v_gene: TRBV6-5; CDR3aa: CASRVDRRTDTQYF
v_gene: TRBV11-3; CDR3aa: CASSPGTGGRYEQYF
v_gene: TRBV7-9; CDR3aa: CASSSESVAFF
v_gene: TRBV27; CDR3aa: CASSSLGQGNYGYTF
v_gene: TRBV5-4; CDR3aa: CASSPSVTDTQYF
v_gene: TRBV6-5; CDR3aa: CASRLAGGLAGELFF
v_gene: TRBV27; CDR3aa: CASSLSSGSIYNEQFF
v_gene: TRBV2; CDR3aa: CASSDRFFRTYPGNTIYF